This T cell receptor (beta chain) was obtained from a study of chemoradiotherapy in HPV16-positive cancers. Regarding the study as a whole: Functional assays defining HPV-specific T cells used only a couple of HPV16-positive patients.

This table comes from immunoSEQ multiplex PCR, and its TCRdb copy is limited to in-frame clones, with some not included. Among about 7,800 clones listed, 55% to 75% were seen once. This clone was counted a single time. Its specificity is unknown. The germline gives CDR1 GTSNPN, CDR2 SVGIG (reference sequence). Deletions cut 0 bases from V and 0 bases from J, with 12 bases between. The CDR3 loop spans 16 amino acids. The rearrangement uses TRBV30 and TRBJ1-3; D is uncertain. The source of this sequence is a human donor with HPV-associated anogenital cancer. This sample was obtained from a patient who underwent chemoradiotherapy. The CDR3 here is CAWSVRTGYSGNTIYF. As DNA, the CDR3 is TGTGCCTGGAGTGTACGGACGGGGTACTCTGGAAACACCATATATTTT.